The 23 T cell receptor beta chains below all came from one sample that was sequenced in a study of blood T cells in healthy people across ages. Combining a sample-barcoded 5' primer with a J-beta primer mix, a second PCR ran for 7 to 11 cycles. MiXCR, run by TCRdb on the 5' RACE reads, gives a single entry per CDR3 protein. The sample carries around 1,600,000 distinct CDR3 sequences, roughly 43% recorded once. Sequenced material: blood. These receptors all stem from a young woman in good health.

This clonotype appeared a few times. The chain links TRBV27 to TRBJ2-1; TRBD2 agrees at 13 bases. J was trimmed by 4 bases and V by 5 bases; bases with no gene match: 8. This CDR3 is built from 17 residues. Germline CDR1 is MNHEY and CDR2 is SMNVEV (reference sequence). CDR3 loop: CASSAGLAGVTYNEQFF. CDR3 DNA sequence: TGTGCCAGCAGTGCTGGACTAGCGGGGGTTACGTACAATGAGCAGTTCTTC.

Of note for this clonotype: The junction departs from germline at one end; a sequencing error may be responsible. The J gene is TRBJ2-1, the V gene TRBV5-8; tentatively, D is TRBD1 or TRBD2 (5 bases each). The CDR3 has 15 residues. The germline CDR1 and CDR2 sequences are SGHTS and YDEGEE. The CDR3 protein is CASNLVGTSYKEQFF. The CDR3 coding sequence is TGTGCCAGCAACCTAGTAGGGACCTCCTACAAGGAGCAGTTCTTC.

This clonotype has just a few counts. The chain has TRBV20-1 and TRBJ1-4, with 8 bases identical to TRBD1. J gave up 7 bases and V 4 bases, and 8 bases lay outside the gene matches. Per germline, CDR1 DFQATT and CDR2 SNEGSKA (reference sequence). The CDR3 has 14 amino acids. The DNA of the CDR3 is TGCAGTGCTACTGACAGGGGAAGGGGTGAAAAACTGTTTTTT. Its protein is CSATDRGRGEKLFF.

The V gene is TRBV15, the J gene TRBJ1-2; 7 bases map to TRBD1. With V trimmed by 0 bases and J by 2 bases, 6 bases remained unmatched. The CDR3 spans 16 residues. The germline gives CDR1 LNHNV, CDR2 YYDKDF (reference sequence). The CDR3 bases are TGTGCCACCAGCAGAGATACACCAGGGGGAAACTATGGCTACACCTTC. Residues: CATSRDTPGGNYGYTF.

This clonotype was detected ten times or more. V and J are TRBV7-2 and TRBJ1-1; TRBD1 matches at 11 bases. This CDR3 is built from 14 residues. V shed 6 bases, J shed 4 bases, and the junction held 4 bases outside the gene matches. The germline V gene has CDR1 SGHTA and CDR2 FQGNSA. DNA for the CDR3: TGTGCCAGCAGTCCTGGACAGGGGGCCACTGAAGCTTTCTTT. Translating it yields CASSPGQGATEAFF.

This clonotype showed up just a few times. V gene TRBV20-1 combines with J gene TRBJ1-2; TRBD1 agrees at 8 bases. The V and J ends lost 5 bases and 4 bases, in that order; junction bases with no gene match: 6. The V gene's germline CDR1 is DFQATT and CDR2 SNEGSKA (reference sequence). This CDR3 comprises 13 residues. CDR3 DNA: TGCAGTGCTCGATCAGGGGGCTTCTATGGCTACACCTTC. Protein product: CSARSGGFYGYTF.

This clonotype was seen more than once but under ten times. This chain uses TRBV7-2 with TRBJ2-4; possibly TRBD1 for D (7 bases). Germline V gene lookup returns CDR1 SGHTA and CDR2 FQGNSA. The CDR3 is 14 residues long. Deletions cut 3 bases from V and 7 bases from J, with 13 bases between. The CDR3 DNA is TGTGCCAGCAGCTTTTCAGGGGGGCGGAACATTCAGTACTTC. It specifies CASSFSGGRNIQYF.

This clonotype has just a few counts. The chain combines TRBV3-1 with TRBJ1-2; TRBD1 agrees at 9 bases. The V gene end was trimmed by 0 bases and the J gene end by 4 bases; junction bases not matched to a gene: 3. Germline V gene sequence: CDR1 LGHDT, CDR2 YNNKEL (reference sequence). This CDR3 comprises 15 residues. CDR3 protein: CASSQDPDRGYGYTF. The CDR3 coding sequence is TGTGCCAGCAGCCAAGACCCGGACAGGGGCTATGGCTACACCTTC.

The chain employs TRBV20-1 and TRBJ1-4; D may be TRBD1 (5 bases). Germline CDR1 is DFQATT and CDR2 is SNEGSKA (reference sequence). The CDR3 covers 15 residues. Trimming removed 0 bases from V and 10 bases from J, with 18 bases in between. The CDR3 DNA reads TGCAGTGCTAGAGATTCGGGCCAAGAGAGGGGAAAACTGTTTTTT. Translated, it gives CSARDSGQERGKLFF.

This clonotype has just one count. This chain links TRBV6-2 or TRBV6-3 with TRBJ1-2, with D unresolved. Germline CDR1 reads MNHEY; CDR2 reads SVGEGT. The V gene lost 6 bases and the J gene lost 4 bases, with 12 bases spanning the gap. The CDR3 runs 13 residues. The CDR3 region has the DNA TGTGCCAGCAGGGACGGCAGGACCTATGGCTACACCTTC. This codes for CASRDGRTYGYTF.

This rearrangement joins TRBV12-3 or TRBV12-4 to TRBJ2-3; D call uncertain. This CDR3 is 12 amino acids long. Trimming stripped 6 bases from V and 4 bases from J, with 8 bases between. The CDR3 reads CASRVNADTQYF. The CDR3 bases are TGTGCCAGCAGGGTAAACGCAGATACGCAGTATTTT.

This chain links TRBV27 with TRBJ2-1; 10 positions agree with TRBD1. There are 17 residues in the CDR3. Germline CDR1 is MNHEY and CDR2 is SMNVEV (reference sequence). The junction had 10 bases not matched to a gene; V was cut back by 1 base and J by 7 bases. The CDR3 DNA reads TGTGCCAGCAGTTTATTAATCGGACAGGGGGTTAAAAATGAGCAGTTCTTC. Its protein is CASSLLIGQGVKNEQFF.

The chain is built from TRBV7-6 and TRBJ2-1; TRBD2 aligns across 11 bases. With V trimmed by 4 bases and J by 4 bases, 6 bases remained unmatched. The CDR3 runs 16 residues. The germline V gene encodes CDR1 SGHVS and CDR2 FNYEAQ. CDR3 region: CASSSQLAGDYNEQFF. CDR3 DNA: TGTGCCAGCAGCTCCCAACTAGCGGGGGATTACAATGAGCAGTTCTTC.

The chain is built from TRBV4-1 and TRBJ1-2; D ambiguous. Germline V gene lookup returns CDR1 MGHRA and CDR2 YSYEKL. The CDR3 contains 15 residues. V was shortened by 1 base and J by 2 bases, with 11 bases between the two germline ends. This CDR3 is CASSQVFRRNYGYTF. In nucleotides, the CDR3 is TGCGCCAGCAGCCAAGTTTTCAGGCGAAACTATGGCTACACCTTC.

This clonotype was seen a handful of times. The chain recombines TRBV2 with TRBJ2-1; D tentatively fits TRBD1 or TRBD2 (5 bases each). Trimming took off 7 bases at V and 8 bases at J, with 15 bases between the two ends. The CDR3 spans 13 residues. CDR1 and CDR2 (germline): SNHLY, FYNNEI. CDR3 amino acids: CASIRGTGYEQFF. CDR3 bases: TGTGCCAGCATACGTGGGACCGGGTATGAGCAGTTCTTC.

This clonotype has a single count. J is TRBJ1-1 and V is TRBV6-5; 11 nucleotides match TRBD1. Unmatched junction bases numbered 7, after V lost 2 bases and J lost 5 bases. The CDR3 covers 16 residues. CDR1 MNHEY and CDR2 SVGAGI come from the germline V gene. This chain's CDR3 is CASSYVGTGGFTEAFF. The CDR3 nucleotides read TGTGCCAGCAGTTACGTCGGGACAGGGGGATTTACTGAAGCTTTCTTT.

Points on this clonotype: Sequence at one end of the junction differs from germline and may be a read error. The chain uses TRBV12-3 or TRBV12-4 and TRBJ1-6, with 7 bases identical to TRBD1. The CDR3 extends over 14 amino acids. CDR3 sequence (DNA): TGTGCCAGCAGAAGGGACAGTGTTAATTCACCTCTCCACTTT. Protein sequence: CASRRDSVNSPLHF.

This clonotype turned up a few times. The CDR3 nucleotides read TGTGCCACCTCGACAGGGAGCTCCTACGAGCAGTACTTC. It translates to CATSTGSSYEQYF. The chain is built from TRBV15 and TRBJ2-7, with 7 bases identical to TRBD1. The germline V gene encodes CDR1 LNHNV and CDR2 YYDKDF (reference sequence). The junction had 4 bases not matched to a gene; V was cut back by 8 bases and J by 0 bases. This CDR3 is 13 amino acids long.

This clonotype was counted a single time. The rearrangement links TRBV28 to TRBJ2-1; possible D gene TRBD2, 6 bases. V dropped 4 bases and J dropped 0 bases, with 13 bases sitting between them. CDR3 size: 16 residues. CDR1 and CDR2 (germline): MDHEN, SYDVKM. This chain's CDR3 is CASSSLAVGSYNEQFF. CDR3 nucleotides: TGTGCCAGCAGTTCATTAGCGGTAGGCTCCTACAATGAGCAGTTCTTC.

The CDR3 spells CASSPILAGGETQYF. CDR3 in DNA: TGTGCCAGTAGTCCCATTCTAGCGGGAGGTGAGACCCAGTACTTC. The chain links TRBV27 to TRBJ2-5, with 11 bases matching TRBD2. The V gene's germline CDR1 is MNHEY and CDR2 SMNVEV (reference sequence). The CDR3 totals 15 residues. With V trimmed by 9 bases and J by 5 bases, 11 bases remained unmatched.

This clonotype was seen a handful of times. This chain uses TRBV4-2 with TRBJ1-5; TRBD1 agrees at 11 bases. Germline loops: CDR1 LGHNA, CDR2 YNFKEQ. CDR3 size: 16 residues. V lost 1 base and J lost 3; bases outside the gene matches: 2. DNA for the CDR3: TGTGCCAGCAGCCAAGCGGGACAGGGGGACAATCAGCCCCAGCATTTT. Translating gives CASSQAGQGDNQPQHF.

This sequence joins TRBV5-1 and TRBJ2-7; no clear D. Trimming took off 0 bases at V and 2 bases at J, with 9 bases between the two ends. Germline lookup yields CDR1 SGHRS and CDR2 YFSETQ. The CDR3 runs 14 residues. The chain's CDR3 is CASSLEAATYEQYF. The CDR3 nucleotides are TGCGCCAGCAGCTTGGAGGCGGCAACCTACGAGCAGTACTTC.

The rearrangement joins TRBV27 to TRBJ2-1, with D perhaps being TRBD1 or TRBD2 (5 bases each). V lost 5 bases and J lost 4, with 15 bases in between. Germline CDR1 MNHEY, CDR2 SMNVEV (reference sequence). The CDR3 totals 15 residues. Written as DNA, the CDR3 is TGTGCCAGCAGTCCCGAAGCTGGGGGATACAATGAGCAGTTCTTC. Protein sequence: CASSPEAGGYNEQFF.